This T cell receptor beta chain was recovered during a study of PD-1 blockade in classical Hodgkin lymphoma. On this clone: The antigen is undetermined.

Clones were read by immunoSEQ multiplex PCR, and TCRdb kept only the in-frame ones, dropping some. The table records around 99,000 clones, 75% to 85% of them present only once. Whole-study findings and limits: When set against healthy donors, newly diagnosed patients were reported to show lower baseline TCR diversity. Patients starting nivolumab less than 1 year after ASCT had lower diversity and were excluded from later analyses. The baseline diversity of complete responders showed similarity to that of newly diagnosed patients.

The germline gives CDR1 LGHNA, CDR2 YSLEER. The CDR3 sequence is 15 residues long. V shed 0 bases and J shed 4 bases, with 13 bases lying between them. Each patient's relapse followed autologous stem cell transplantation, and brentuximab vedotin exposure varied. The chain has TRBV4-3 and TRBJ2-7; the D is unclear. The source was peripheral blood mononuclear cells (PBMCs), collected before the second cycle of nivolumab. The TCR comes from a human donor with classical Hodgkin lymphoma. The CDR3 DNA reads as TGCGCCAGCAGCCAAGATAACGGCGGAAATTACGAGCAGTACTTC. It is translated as CASSQDNGGNYEQYF.